The clone carrying this T cell receptor beta chain was found once. These data belong to a study of T cell changes during pregnancy in multiple sclerosis. This table comes from immunoSEQ multiplex PCR, and its TCRdb copy is limited to in-frame clones, with some not included. The sample carries 61,000 or so clones, around 93% recorded once. This CDR3 is built from 15 residues. J was trimmed by 8 bases and V by 4 bases; bases with no gene match: 8. Germline assignment: CDR1 SQVTM and CDR2 ANQGSEA. The chain links TRBV29-1 to TRBJ1-4; 12 bases fit TRBD1. This clonotype originated in a female donor with multiple sclerosis, enrolled in a pregnancy study. Sequencing used CD4+ T cells from peripheral blood mononuclear cells, obtained before pregnancy. The CDR3 region has the DNA TGCAGCGTTGTTGAGTGGGACAGGGGGCAGGAAAAACTGTTTTTT. Translating gives CSVVEWDRGQEKLFF.